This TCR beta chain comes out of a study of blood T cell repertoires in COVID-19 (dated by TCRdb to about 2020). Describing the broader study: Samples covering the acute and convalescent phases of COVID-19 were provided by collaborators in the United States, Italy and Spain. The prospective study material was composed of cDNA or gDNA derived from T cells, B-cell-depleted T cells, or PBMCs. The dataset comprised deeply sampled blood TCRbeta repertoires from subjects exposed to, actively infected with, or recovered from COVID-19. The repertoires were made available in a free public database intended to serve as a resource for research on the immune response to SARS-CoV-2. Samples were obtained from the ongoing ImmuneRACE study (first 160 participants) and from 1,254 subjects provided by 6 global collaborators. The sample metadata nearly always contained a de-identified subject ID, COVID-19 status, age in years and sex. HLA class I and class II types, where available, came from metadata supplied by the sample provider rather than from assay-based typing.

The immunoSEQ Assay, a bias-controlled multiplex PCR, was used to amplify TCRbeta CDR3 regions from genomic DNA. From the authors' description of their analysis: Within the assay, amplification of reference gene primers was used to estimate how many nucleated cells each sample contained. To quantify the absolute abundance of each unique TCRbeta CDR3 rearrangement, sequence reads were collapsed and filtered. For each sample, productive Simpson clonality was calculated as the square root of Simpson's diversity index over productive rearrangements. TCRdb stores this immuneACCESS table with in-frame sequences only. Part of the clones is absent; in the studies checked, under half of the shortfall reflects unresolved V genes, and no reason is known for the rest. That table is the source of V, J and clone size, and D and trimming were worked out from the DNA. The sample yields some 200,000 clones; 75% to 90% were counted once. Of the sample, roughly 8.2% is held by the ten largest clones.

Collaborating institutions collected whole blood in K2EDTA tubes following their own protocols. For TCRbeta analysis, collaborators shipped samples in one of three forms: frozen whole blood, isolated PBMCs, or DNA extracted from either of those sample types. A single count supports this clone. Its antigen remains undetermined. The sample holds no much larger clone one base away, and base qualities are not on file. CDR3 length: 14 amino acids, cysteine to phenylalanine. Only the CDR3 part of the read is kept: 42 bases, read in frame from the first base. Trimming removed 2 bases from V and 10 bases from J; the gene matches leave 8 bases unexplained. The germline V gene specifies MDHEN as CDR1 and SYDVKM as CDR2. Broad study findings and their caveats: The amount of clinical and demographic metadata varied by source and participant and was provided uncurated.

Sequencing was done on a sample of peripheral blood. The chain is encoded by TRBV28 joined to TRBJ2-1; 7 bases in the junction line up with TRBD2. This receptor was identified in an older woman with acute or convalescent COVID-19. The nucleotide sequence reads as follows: TGTGCCAGCAGTTTAATAGCGGGCGGAGGGGAGCAGTTCTTC. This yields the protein CASSLIAGGGEQFF.